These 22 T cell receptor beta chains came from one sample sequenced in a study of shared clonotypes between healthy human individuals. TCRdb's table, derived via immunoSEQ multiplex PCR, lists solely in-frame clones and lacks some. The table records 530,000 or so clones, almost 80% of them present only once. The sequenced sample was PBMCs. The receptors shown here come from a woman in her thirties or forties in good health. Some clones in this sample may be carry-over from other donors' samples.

The CDR3 coding sequence is TGTGCCAGCAGCCTCCGGACAGGCGGCGGCACAGATACGCAGTATTTT. This translates into CASSLRTGGGTDTQYF. The chain employs TRBV5-4 and TRBJ2-3; the match to TRBD1 covers 7 bases. The CDR3 length is 16 residues. Germline V lookup: CDR1 SGHNT, CDR2 YYREEE (reference sequence). V shed 4 bases and J 1 base; nucleotides not matched to a gene: 9. The variable domain in full, with the rest retrieved from reference TRBV5-4 and TRBJ2-3, is ETGVTQSPTHLIKTRGQQVTLRCSSQSGHNTVSWYQQALGQGPQFIFQYYREEENGRGNFPPRFSGLQFPNYSSELNVNALELDDSALYLCASSLRTGGGTDTQYFGPGTRLTVL.

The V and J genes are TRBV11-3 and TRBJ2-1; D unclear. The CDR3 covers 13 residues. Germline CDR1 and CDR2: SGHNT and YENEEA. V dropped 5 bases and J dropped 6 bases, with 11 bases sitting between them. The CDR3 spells CASSQGPSNEQFF. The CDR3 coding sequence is TGTGCCAGCAGCCAAGGACCATCCAATGAGCAGTTCTTC.

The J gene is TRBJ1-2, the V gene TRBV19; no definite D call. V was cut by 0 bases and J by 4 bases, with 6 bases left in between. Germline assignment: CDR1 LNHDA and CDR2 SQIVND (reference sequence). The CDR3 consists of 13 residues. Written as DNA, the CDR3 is TGTGCCAGTAGTATAGATCCAAGCTATGGCTACACCTTC. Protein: CASSIDPSYGYTF.

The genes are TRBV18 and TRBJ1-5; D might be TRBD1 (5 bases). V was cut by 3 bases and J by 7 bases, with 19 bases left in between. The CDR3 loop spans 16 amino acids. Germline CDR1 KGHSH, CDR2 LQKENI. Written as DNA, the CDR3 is TGTGCCAGCTCACCCTCTTTGGGGCGGGGTGAGCAGCCCCAGCATTTT. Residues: CASSPSLGRGEQPQHF. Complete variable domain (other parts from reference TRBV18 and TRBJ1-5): NAGVMQNPRHLVRRRGQEARLRCSPMKGHSHVYWYRQLPEEGLKFMVYLQKENIIDESGMPKERFSAEFPKEGPSILRIQQVVRGDSAAYFCASSPSLGRGEQPQHFGDGTRLSIL.

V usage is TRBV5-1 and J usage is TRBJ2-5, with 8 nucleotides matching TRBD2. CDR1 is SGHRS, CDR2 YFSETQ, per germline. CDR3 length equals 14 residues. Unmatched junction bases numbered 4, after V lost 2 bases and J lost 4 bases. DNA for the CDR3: TGCGCCAGCAGCTTCGGGAGCGGGGGAGAGACCCAGTACTTC. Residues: CASSFGSGGETQYF.

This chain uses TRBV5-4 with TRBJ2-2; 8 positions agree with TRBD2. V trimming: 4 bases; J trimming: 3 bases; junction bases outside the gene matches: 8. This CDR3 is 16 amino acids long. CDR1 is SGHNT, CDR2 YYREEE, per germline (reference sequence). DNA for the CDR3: TGTGCCAGCAGCCGCAGCGGGAGAGAGGACACCGGGGAGCTGTTTTTT. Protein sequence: CASSRSGREDTGELFF. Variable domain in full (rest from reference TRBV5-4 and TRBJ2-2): ETGVTQSPTHLIKTRGQQVTLRCSSQSGHNTVSWYQQALGQGPQFIFQYYREEENGRGNFPPRFSGLQFPNYSSELNVNALELDDSALYLCASSRSGREDTGELFFGEGSRLTVL.

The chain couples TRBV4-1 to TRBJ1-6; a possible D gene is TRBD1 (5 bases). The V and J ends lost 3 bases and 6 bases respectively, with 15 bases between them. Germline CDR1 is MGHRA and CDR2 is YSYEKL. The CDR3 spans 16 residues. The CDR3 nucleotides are TGCGCCAGCAGCCATGGGTTTGGAGGGGTTAATTCACCCCTCCACTTT. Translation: CASSHGFGGVNSPLHF.

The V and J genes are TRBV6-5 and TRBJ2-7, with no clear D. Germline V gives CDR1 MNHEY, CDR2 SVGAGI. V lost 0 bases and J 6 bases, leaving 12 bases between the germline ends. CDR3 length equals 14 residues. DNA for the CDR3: TGTGCCAGCAGTTACTCCTACGGAGCTATCGAGCAGTACTTC. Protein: CASSYSYGAIEQYF.

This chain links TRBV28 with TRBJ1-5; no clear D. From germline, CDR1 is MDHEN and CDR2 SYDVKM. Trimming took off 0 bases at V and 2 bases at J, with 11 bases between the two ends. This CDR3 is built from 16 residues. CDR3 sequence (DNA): TGTGCCAGCAGTTTATGGCGCAGGATGGGCAATCAGCCCCAGCATTTT. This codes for CASSLWRRMGNQPQHF. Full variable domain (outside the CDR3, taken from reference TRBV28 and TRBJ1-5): DVKVTQSSRYLVKRTGEKVFLECVQDMDHENMFWYRQDPGLGLRLIYFSYDVKMKEKGDIPEGYSVSREKKERFSLILESASTNQTSMYLCASSLWRRMGNQPQHFGDGTRLSIL.

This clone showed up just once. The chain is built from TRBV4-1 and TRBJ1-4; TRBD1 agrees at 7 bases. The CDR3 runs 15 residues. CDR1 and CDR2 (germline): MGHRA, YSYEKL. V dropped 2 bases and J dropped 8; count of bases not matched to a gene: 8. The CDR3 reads CASSQTGATSEKLFF. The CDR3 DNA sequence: TGCGCCAGCAGCCAAACAGGGGCGACCTCAGAAAAACTGTTTTTT.

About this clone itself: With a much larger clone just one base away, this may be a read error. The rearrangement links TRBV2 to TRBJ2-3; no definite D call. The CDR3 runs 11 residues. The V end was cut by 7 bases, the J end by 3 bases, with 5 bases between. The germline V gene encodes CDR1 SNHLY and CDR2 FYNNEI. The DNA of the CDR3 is TGTGCCAGCACCTTTACAGATACGCAGTATTTT. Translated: CASTFTDTQYF.

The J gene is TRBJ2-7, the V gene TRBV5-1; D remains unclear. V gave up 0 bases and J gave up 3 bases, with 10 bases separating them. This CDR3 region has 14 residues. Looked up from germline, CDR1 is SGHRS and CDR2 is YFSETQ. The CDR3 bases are TGCGCCAGCAGCTTGGAAACAGAACACTACGAGCAGTACTTC. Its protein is CASSLETEHYEQYF.

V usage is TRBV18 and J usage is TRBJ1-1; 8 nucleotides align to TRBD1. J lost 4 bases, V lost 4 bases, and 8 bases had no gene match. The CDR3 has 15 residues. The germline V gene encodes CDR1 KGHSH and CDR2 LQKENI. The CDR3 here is CASSLRQGKATEAFF. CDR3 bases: TGTGCCAGCTCACTTCGACAGGGGAAGGCCACTGAAGCTTTCTTT.

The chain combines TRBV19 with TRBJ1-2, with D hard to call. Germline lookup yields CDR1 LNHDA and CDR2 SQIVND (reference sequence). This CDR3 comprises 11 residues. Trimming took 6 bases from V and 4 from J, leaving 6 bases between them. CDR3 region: CASSHSYGYTF. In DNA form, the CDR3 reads TGTGCCAGTAGCCACAGCTATGGCTACACCTTC.

CDR3 nucleotides: TGTGCCAGCAGCTTATTTCCCAATGAGCAGTTCTTC. Translation: CASSLFPNEQFF. The J gene is TRBJ2-1, the V gene TRBV7-2, with D unclear. Germline CDR1 SGHTA, CDR2 FQGNSA. V dropped 2 bases and J dropped 6 bases, with 5 bases sitting between them. The CDR3 runs to 12 residues.

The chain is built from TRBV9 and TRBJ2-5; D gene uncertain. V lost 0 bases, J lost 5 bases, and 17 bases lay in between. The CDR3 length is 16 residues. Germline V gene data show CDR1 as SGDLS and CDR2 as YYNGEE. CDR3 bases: TGTGCCAGCAGCGTAGACCCCACAACGCCTGAGGAGACCCAGTACTTC. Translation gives CASSVDPTTPEETQYF.

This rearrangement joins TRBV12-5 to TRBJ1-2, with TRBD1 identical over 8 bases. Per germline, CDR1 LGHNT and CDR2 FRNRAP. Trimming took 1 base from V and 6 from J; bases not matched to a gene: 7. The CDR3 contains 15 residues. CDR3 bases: TGTGCTAGTGGTTTGGGAGTACAGGGGGGTCATGGCTACACCTTC. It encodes CASGLGVQGGHGYTF.

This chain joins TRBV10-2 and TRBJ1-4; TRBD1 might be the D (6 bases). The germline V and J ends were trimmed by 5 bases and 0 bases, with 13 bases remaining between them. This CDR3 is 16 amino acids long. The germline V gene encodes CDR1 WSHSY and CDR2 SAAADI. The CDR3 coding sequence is TGCGCCAGCAGTCCCGGGACACTTGCAACTAATGAAAAACTGTTTTTT. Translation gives CASSPGTLATNEKLFF.

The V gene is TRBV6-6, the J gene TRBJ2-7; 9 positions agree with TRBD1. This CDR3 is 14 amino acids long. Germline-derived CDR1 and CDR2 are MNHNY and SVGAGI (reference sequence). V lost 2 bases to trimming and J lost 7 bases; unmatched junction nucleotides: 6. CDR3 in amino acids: CASSYGDRAHEQYF. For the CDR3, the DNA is TGTGCCAGCAGTTACGGGGACAGGGCCCATGAGCAGTACTTC.

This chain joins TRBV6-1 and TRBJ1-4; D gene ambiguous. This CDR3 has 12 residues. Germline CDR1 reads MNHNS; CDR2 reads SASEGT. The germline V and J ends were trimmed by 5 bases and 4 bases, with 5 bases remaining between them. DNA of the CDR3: TGTGCCAGCAGTCGGAGTAATGAAAAACTGTTTTTT. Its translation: CASSRSNEKLFF.

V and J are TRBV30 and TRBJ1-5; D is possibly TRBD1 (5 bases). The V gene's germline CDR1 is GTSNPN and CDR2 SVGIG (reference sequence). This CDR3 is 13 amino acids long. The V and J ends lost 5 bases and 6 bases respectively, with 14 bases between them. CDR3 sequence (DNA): TGTGCCTGGGGAAGGGGAGGTGGTCAGCCCCAGCATTTT. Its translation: CAWGRGGGQPQHF.

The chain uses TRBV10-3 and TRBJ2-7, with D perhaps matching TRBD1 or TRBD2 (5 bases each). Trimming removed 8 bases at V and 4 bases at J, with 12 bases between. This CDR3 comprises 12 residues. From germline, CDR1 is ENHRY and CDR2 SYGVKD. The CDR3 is CAISQEGYEQYF. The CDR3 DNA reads TGTGCCATCTCCCAAGAGGGGTACGAGCAGTACTTC.